The 12 T cell receptor beta chains reported below all come from one sample, sequenced in a study of blood T cell repertoires in COVID-19 (dated by TCRdb to 2020 to 2021). Libraries were made using the immunoSEQ multiplex PCR assay. TCRdb stores this immuneACCESS table with in-frame sequences only. Part of the clones is absent; in the studies checked, under half of the shortfall reflects unresolved V genes, and no reason is known for the rest. A total of over 200,000 clones appear in this sample, about 86% of them only once. The ten largest clones represent around 7.9% of the sample. Sequencing used peripheral blood. The receptors derive from a man aged 35-49 years with active or convalescent COVID-19.

The CDR3 sequence: CAWSVGAVSYEQYF. The CDR3 DNA reads TGTGCCTGGAGTGTAGGGGCTGTTTCCTACGAGCAGTACTTC. The gene calls are TRBV30 and TRBJ2-7; a possible D gene is TRBD1 (5 bases). V was pared by 0 bases and J by 1 base, with 10 bases between. CDR3 size: 14 residues. Germline values: CDR1 GTSNPN, CDR2 SVGIG (reference sequence). Looking up the rest from reference TRBV30 and TRBJ2-7 gives the full variable domain: SQTIHQWPATLVQPVGSPLSLECTVEGTSNPNLYWYRQAAGRGLQLLFYSVGIGQISSEVPQNLSASRPQDRQFILSSKKLLLSDSGFYLCAWSVGAVSYEQYFGPGTRLTVT.

The chain uses TRBV6-2 or TRBV6-3 and TRBJ2-5; maybe TRBD1 (5 bases). Germline CDR1 and CDR2: MNHEY and SVGEGT. This CDR3 has 13 amino acids. V was trimmed by 2 bases and J by 3 bases, leaving 7 bases between them. In DNA form, the CDR3 reads TGTGCCAGCAGTTACGGACATAAAGAGACCCAGTACTTC. Translation gives CASSYGHKETQYF.

The rearrangement links TRBV18 to TRBJ1-2, with 11 nucleotides matching TRBD1. V gave up 2 bases and J gave up 2 bases; unmatched junction bases: 4. This CDR3 has 16 residues. CDR1 is KGHSH and CDR2 is LQKENI in the germline V gene. The CDR3 nucleotides read TGTGCCAGCTCACCAAGGACAGGGGGCACGAACTATGGCTACACCTTC. It codes for CASSPRTGGTNYGYTF.

The rearrangement joins TRBV18 to TRBJ1-1, with D hard to call. This CDR3 has 15 amino acids. With 10 bases removed from V and 5 bases from J, the gap between germline ends came to 23 bases. Germline V CDR1 and CDR2: KGHSH, LQKENI. CDR3 nucleotides: TGTGCCACAGCAACCCCGAGGTTGGGTGAAACTGAAGCTTTCTTT. It specifies CATATPRLGETEAFF.

This chain links TRBV12-3 or TRBV12-4 with TRBJ2-1, with TRBD1 identical over 8 bases. Trimming at V came to 4 bases and at J to 6 bases, leaving 2 bases not matched to a gene. The CDR3 length is 13 residues. CDR3 protein: CASSSQGVNEQFF. The CDR3 DNA follows: TGTGCCAGCAGTTCACAGGGGGTCAATGAGCAGTTCTTC.

The CDR3 DNA reads as TGTGCCACCAGTGAGGCCGGGACAGCGGCTTATCAGCCCCAGCATTTT. Residues: CATSEAGTAAYQPQHF. V usage is TRBV24-1 and J usage is TRBJ1-5; 7 positions agree with TRBD1. V shed 4 bases, J shed 5 bases, and the junction held 10 bases outside the gene matches. This CDR3 is 16 amino acids long. Per the germline V gene, CDR1 is KGHDR and CDR2 is SFDVKD.

The chain combines TRBV30 with TRBJ2-1; 12 positions match TRBD2. Germline V CDR1 and CDR2: GTSNPN, SVGIG (reference sequence). The CDR3 is 14 amino acids. The V and J ends lost 2 bases and 10 bases, in that order; junction bases with no gene match: 6. As DNA, the CDR3 is TGTGCCTGGAGTCTAGCGGGAGGGTTTCGCGAGCAGTTCTTC. Translating gives CAWSLAGGFREQFF.

The V gene is TRBV29-1, the J gene TRBJ1-2; 10 bases line up with TRBD1. The V gene end was trimmed by 3 bases and the J gene end by 4 bases; junction bases not matched to a gene: 5. The CDR3 loop spans 14 amino acids. Germline CDR1 reads SQVTM; CDR2 reads ANQGSEA. The CDR3 here is CSVEGRTGGYGYTF. Here the CDR3 DNA reads TGCAGCGTTGAGGGAAGGACAGGGGGCTATGGCTACACCTTC.

The chain is built from TRBV19 and TRBJ1-4; D unclear. Germline CDR1 and CDR2: LNHDA and SQIVND (reference sequence). Trimming stripped 9 bases from V and 2 bases from J, with 13 bases between. This CDR3 is 14 amino acids long. The CDR3 sequence is CASGRGQTNEKLFF. As DNA, the CDR3 is TGTGCCAGCGGGCGAGGGCAGACTAATGAAAAACTGTTTTTT.

This rearrangement joins TRBV19 to TRBJ1-3, with D uncertain. Germline values: CDR1 LNHDA, CDR2 SQIVND (reference sequence). The CDR3 contains 13 residues. Trimming removed 10 bases at V and 0 bases at J, with 10 bases between. The CDR3 spells CATSGSSGNTIYF. The CDR3 DNA is TGTGCCACCTCAGGAAGCTCTGGAAACACCATATATTTT.

The chain uses TRBV7-3 and TRBJ2-7; 9 nucleotides align to TRBD1. The V segment lost 5 bases and the J segment 6 bases; nucleotides outside the gene matches: 5. Germline V gene sequence: CDR1 SGHTA, CDR2 FQGTGA. The CDR3 is 13 residues long. The DNA for the CDR3 is TGTGCCAGCAGCCTCGGGACAGGGTCCGAGCAGTACTTC. Translated: CASSLGTGSEQYF.

J is TRBJ2-1 and V is TRBV5-1, with no clear D. CDR3 length: 12 residues. Germline assignment: CDR1 SGHRS and CDR2 YFSETQ. Trimming took 4 bases from V and 7 from J, leaving 9 bases between them. The CDR3 DNA sequence: TGCGCCAGCAGCCTGGGCGGAAATGAGCAGTTCTTC. It yields the protein CASSLGGNEQFF.